This T cell receptor (beta chain) emerged from a study of CD4 and CD8 cells across lung adenocarcinoma regions. This clonotype was detected many times. The patients had localized lung adenocarcinoma, a non-small cell subtype. V lost 5 bases to trimming and J lost 6 bases; unmatched junction nucleotides: 8. CDR1 is SGHTA and CDR2 is FQGNSA in the germline V gene. The CDR3 consists of 15 residues. TCRdb reprocessed the PCR reads with MiXCR, giving one entry per CDR3 protein. The sample yields around 5,100 distinct CDR3 sequences, under 55% seen once. This rearrangement joins TRBV7-2 to TRBJ1-4; 8 nucleotides line up with TRBD1. Sample: CD8+ T cells from the margin of a lung tumor. The receptor comes from a male donor with lung adenocarcinoma. The CD4 and CD8 labels of this study may be unreliable. In DNA form, the CDR3 reads TGTGCCAGCAGCACATACCAGGGGGCGGATGAAAAACTGTTTTTT. Translating it yields CASSTYQGADEKLFF.